The entry that follows covers one T cell receptor beta chain sequence. Its antigen is unknown. The data stem from a study of cytomegalovirus exposure and HLA in healthy donors. Study results and caveats: The authors excluded some V segments, including TRBV6-2 and TRBV6-3, as indistinguishable.

Primers included in the PCR were 60 Vbeta and 13 Jbeta primers. Here immunoSEQ multiplex PCR was the method, and the copy in TCRdb shows in-frame clones only, minus some. Among under 200,000 clones listed, 65% to 85% were seen once. V was shortened by 8 bases and J by 2 bases, with 10 bases between the two germline ends. Per the germline V gene, CDR1 is MDHEN and CDR2 is SYDVKM. The CDR3 loop spans 12 amino acids. This chain links TRBV28 with TRBJ2-7; D is perhaps TRBD1 (6 bases). Sequencing used PBMCs. This receptor was obtained from a man aged 45-60 years in good health and CMV-seropositive. The DNA for the CDR3 is TGTGCCAGCCGACAGGAAACCTACGAGCAGTACTTC. Protein product: CASRQETYEQYF.